By share, the clone carrying this T cell receptor beta chain ranks as medium-sized. The antigen remains undetermined. Thyroid surgery was performed in patients who had received no treatment beforehand. This sample was included in a study of metastatic and nonmetastatic thyroid tumors. Turning to the study itself: A comparison of repertoires was made across blood and tumor or nodule tissue from malignant and benign thyroid patients.

Germline V gives CDR1 MNHNS, CDR2 SASEGT. The CDR3 is made up of 13 amino acids. Trimming stripped 1 base from V and 5 bases from J, with 6 bases between. The study, taken as a whole, reports: It was reported that TCR beta diversity was significantly higher in malignant thyroid tumors than benign nodules, in blood and tumor.

Per the study methods: The study built a papillary thyroid cancer distant-metastasis classifier from CDR3 differences across clinicopathological groups. TCRdb reprocessed the PCR reads using MiXCR. TCRdb assigned the V and J calls; the authors' analysis was not used. This sample has roughly 36,000 clones, with 25% to 30% found just once. Sample: blood. This chain connects TRBV6-1 to TRBJ2-1; D remains unclear. This clonotype originated in a female donor with papillary thyroid cancer or a benign thyroid nodule (not recorded which). Some clones in this sample may be carry-over from other donors' samples. The CDR3 DNA reads as TGTGCCAGCAGTGAAGGAGACAACAATGAGCAGTTCTTC. It specifies CASSEGDNNEQFF.